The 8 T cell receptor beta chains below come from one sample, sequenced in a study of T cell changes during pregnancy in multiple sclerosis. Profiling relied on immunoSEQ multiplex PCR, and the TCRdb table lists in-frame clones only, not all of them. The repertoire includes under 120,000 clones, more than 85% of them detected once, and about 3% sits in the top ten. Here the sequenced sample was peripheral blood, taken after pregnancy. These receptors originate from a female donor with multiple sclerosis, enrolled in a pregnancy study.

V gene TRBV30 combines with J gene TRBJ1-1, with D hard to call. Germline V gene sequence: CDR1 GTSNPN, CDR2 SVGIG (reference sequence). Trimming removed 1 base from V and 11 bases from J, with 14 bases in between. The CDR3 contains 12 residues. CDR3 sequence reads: CAWSASIWAAFF. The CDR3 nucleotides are TGTGCCTGGAGTGCCTCGATCTGGGCGGCTTTCTTT.

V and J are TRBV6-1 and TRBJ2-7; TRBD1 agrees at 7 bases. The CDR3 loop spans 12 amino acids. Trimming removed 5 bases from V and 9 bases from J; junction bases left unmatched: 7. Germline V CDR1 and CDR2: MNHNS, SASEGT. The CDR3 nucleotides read TGTGCCAGCAGTCTCGGACAGGTTTCGCAGTACTTC. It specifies CASSLGQVSQYF.

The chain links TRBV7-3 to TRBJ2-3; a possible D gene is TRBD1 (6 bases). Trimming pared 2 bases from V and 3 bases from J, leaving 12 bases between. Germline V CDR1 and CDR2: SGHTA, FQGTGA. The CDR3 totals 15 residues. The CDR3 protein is CASSLEGVRTDTQYF. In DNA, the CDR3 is TGTGCCAGCAGCTTAGAGGGGGTACGGACAGATACGCAGTATTTT.

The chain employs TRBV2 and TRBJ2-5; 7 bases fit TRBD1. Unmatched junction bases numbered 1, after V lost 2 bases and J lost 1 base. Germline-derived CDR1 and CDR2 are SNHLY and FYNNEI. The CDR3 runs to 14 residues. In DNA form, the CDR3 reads TGTGCCAGCAGTGAATGGGACAGCCAAGAGACCCAGTACTTC. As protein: CASSEWDSQETQYF. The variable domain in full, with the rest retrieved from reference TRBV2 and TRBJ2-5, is EPEVTQTPSHQVTQMGQEVILRCVPISNHLYFYWYRQILGQKVEFLVSFYNNEISEKSEIFDDQFSVERPDGSNFTLKIRSTKLEDSAMYFCASSEWDSQETQYFGPGTRLLVL.

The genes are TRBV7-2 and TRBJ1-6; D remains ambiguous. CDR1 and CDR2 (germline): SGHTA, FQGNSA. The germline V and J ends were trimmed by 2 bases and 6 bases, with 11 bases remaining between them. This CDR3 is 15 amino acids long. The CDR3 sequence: CASSLLAGSNSPLHF. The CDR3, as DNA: TGTGCCAGCAGCTTATTGGCAGGCAGTAATTCACCCCTCCACTTT.

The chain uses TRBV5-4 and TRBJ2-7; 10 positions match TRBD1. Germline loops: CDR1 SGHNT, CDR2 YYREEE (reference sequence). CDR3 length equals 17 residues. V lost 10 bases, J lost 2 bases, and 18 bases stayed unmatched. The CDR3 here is CASAATPGTGVPYEQYF. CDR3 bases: TGTGCCTCAGCAGCAACCCCCGGGACAGGGGTTCCCTACGAGCAGTACTTC.

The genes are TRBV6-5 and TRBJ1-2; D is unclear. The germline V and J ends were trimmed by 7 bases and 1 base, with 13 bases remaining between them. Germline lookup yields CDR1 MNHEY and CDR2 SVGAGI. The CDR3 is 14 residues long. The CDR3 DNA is TGTGCCAGCAAGGAGGGCGGAATTAACTATGGCTACACCTTC. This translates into CASKEGGINYGYTF.

The CDR3 spells CASRDGAGFYNEQFF. Written as DNA, the CDR3 is TGTGCCAGCAGGGATGGGGCGGGGTTCTACAATGAGCAGTTCTTC. The chain links TRBV5-6 to TRBJ2-1, with D perhaps TRBD2 (6 bases). Deletions cut 5 bases from V and 3 bases from J, with 15 bases between. This CDR3 has 15 amino acids. In germline, CDR1 is SGHDT, CDR2 YYEEEE.